These 18 T cell receptor delta chains were all obtained from the same sample, sequenced in a study of γδ T cells in repeated Plasmodium falciparum infection. Gammadelta T cells were flow-sorted from PBMC into Vgamma9/Vdelta2+ and Vdelta2-negative populations for bulk analysis. TCRdb re-called the multiplex PCR reads using CATT. This table holds 70,000 to 95,000 delta-chain clones, 1.4% to 1.5% found once. The sequencing input was gamma-delta T cells from blood. The receptors originated from a pool of human donors (malaria-infected and uninfected, not separated).

Details on this clone: The mismatch at residue 5 between this DNA's translation and the TCRdb protein of a much larger clone likely reflects a read error; the protein shown is translated from the DNA. J is TRDJ1 and V is TRDV1, with TRDD2 matching 7 bases. CDR3 length: 17 residues. Germline values: CDR1 TSWWSYY, CDR2 QGS. Losses at the gene ends were 6 bases for V and 7 bases for J; bases not matched to a gene: 20. The DNA of the CDR3 is TGTGCTCTTGGCGGCTTCCTAAAGAAGCCGGGAGCTCTTAAACTCATCTTT. This sequence encodes CALGGFLKKPGALKLIF.

As for this clone: Being one base from a much bigger clone, this may be a read error. The sample contains more than one DNA sequence encoding this CDR3. This chain joins TRDV1 and TRDJ1, with D possibly matching TRDD3 (5 bases). The CDR3 runs to 12 residues. Per the germline V gene, CDR1 is TSWWSYY and CDR2 is QGS. The CDR3 nucleotides are TGCGCTCTTGGGGAACGACCTGGGAAACTCATCTTT. This codes for CALGERPGKLIF.

This clone was detected only a few times. This DNA's translation differs at residue 6 from TCRdb's protein, which comes from a much larger clone; a read error is likely, and the protein shown is translated from the DNA. V is TRDV1 and J is TRDJ1, with D perhaps matching TRDD3 (6 bases). TCRdb lists no J gene, so it was determined here by aligning the DNA to germline. The V end was cut by 0 bases, the J end by 8 bases, with 19 bases between. CDR3 length: 16 amino acids. Germline assignment: CDR1 TSWWSYY and CDR2 QGS. The CDR3 DNA sequence: TGTGCTCTTGGGGAACTCAGGTGGCGGGGATCAGGGAAACTCATCTTT. Protein: CALGELRWRGSGKLIF.

On this clone: A read error likely explains why the TCRdb protein, taken from a much larger clone, differs from this DNA's translation at residue 7; the protein shown is translated from the DNA. V usage is TRDV1 and J usage is TRDJ1, with 12 bases fitting TRDD3. Since TCRdb gives no J gene, matching the DNA to germline was used here to assign it. The germline V gene encodes CDR1 TSWWSYY and CDR2 QGS. Losses at the gene ends were 1 base for V and 3 bases for J; bases not matched to a gene: 30. The CDR3 has 25 amino acids. As DNA, the CDR3 is TGTGCTCTTGGGGAACCCTGGGGCGGCCTTCCTACACTGGGGGATACCCTGTGCTTTGCCGATAAACTCATCTTT. This encodes CALGEPWGGLPTLGDTLCFADKLIF.

With respect to this clone: A read error likely explains why the TCRdb protein, taken from a much larger clone, differs from this DNA's translation at residue 10; the protein shown is translated from the DNA. The rearrangement uses TRDV2 and TRDJ1; 8 bases agree with TRDD3. The J gene comes from matching the DNA to germline here; TCRdb lacks it. Germline V gives CDR1 GEAIGNYY, CDR2 EKD. Germline trimming cut 0 bases from V and 7 bases from J; bases unmatched to any gene: 27. This CDR3 spans 21 amino acids. The CDR3 region has the DNA TGTGCCTGTGACACCGTTAGCACGCCGCCCCGGTCGGGGGATAGACAGGGTAAACTCATCTTT. It encodes CACDTVSTPPRSGDRQGKLIF.

This clone was seen many times. The CDR3 is CACDFYWGIQYTDKLIF. The DNA for the CDR3 is TGTGCCTGTGACTTTTACTGGGGGATCCAGTACACCGATAAACTCATCTTT. V gene TRDV2 combines with J gene TRDJ1; TRDD3 agrees at 10 bases. The CDR3 contains 17 residues. V lost 3 bases and J lost 0; bases outside the gene matches: 9. Germline values: CDR1 GEAIGNYY, CDR2 EKD.

This clone was detected many times. V and J are TRDV1 and TRDJ1; tentative D call: TRDD3 (5 bases). This CDR3 region has 17 residues. The germline gives CDR1 TSWWSYY, CDR2 QGS. V was cut by 0 bases and J by 1 base, with 15 bases left in between. The DNA of the CDR3 is TGTGCTCTTGGGGAACTTCCCGGGGGTCAACCCACCGATAAACTCATCTTT. Translated: CALGELPGGQPTDKLIF.

In regard to this clone: This DNA translates differently at residue 12 from the TCRdb protein, which is that of a much larger clone; a read error is likely, and the protein shown is the DNA's own translation. The V call is TRDV2, the J call TRDJ1; 8 bases map to TRDD3. Since TCRdb gives no J gene, matching the DNA to germline was used here to assign it. CDR1 and CDR2 from the germline V gene are GEAIGNYY and EKD. CDR3 length equals 15 residues. The DNA of the CDR3 is TGTGCCTGTGACGTACTGGGGGTTTACACCGATGAACTCATCTTT. Translation: CACDVLGVYTDELIF.

The table lists this clone with a few counts. The amino acid sequence in TCRdb belongs to a much larger clone and departs from this DNA's translation at residue 3, likely a sequencing read error; the sequence shown is translated from the DNA. The rearrangement joins TRDV2 to TRDJ1; 12 nucleotides agree with TRDD3. The CDR3 contains 16 residues. CDR1 GEAIGNYY and CDR2 EKD come from the germline V gene. The CDR3 coding sequence is TGTGCCCGTGACACTCGGTCTGGGGGATACGTCGATAAACTCATCTTT. It encodes CARDTRSGGYVDKLIF.

With regard to this clone: TCRdb's protein, taken from a much larger clone, differs from this DNA's translation at residue 8, likely owing to a read error; the protein displayed comes from the DNA. This chain connects TRDV1 to TRDJ1; D ambiguous. CDR1 is TSWWSYY and CDR2 is QGS in the germline V gene. The length of the CDR3 is 12 residues. The CDR3 region is CALGEYTAKLIF. In DNA, the CDR3 is TGTGCTCTTGGGGAATACACCGCTAAACTCATCTTT.

In this sample, this clone turned up many times. The rearrangement links TRDV3 to TRDJ1, with 7 bases matching TRDD3. The CDR3 contains 18 residues. Germline V gives CDR1 TVYSNPD, CDR2 GDNSRS (reference sequence). V trimming: 2 bases; J trimming: 0 bases; junction bases outside the gene matches: 18. CDR3 region: CAFGVAPYWGEYTDKLIF. In DNA form, the CDR3 reads TGTGCCTTTGGGGTGGCCCCTTACTGGGGCGAGTACACCGATAAACTCATCTTT.

There are many counts of this clone. The protein in TCRdb stems from a much larger clone and differs at residue 15 from this DNA's translation, likely a read error; here the protein is translated from the DNA. The J gene is uncalled and the V gene is TRDV2; no check of the table's D call, TRDD3, against the DNA was made. The CDR3 sequence is 16 residues long. Germline lookup yields CDR1 GEAIGNYY and CDR2 EKD. The CDR3 here is CACDTVGHRQTDKLTF. The CDR3 bases are TGTGCCTGTGACACCGTGGGGCATCGCCAGACCGATAAACTCACCTTT.

This clone has just a few counts. This likely stems from a read error, as it lies one base from a far larger clone. In the same sample, other DNA sequences code for this CDR3. The chain recombines TRDV2 with TRDJ1, with TRDD3 matching 9 bases. The J gene is not listed in TCRdb, so it was assigned here from a DNA match to germline. V was pared by 0 bases and J by 0 bases, with 13 bases of the junction left unmatched. Germline V gives CDR1 GEAIGNYY, CDR2 EKD. CDR3 length equals 19 residues. The CDR3 DNA reads as TGTGCCTGTGACACCAAACTGGGGGACACGCCCCCTTACACCGATAAACTCATCTTT. Translating gives CACDTKLGDTPPYTDKLIF.

This clone was picked up a small number of times. A much more abundant neighbour one base away suggests this may be a read error. The sample has other DNA sequences that encode this CDR3 too. V gene TRDV1 combines with J gene TRDJ1, with TRDD3 matching over 9 bases. The CDR3 covers 21 residues. Germline CDR1 reads TSWWSYY; CDR2 reads QGS. CDR3 protein: CALGETTGLLWGIRYTDKLIF. Written as DNA, the CDR3 is TGTGCTCTTGGGGAAACCACCGGCCTCCTTTGGGGGATAAGGTACACAGATAAACTCATCTTT.

This clone came up many times. TCRdb attributes to this sequence the protein of a much larger clone, which differs from the DNA translation at residue 4; a read error is likely, and the protein displayed is translated from the DNA. This chain joins TRAV38-2/DV8 and TRDJ1; D perhaps matches TRDD2 (9 bases). The CDR3 contains 18 residues. Trimming pared 8 bases from V and 2 bases from J, leaving 28 bases between. Germline assignment: CDR1 TSESDYY and CDR2 QEAYKQQN. The CDR3 DNA is TGTGCTTACCCCATGACCTTCCTACATTACTGGGGGACCGATAAACTCATCTTT. It yields the protein CAYPMTFLHYWGTDKLIF.

This clone showed up just a few times. TCRdb pairs this DNA with a much larger clone's protein that differs at residue 13, likely a read error; the protein shown was translated from the DNA. The chain is built from TRDV2 and TRDJ1, with TRDD3 identical over 9 bases. TCRdb supplies no J gene; here it was assigned by aligning the nucleotide sequence to germline. CDR3 length: 16 residues. In germline, CDR1 is GEAIGNYY, CDR2 EKD. CDR3 sequence: CACDSLLGENTDRLIF. The CDR3 DNA reads as TGTGCCTGTGACTCCTTACTGGGGGAAAACACCGATAGACTCATCTTT.

As concerns this clone: A far larger clone is off by one base, so a read error is likely. The chain has TRDV2 and TRDJ1, with D possibly matching TRDD3 (5 bases). TCRdb records no J gene; here it was assigned by comparing the DNA to germline. CDR3 length: 17 residues. V lost 7 bases to trimming and J lost 0 bases, with 23 bases between them. Germline CDR1 reads GEAIGNYY; CDR2 reads EKD. The CDR3 region is CACGAFRGREYTDKLIF. In DNA, the CDR3 is TGTGCCTGCGGGGCCTTTAGGGGACGGGAGTACACCGATAAACTCATCTTT.

As regards this clone: With a far larger clone one base away, a read error is the likely cause. This CDR3 is also generated by other DNA sequences in the sample. The V call is TRDV1, the J call TRDJ1; 9 positions match TRDD3. The J gene, left out of TCRdb, was set here by checking the DNA against germline. The CDR3 is 21 amino acids. Per the germline V gene, CDR1 is TSWWSYY and CDR2 is QGS. J was trimmed by 4 bases and V by 0 bases; bases with no gene match: 21. The DNA for the CDR3 is TGTGCTCTTGGGGAACTTCCTGGCAGATTGAATGCTGGGGGATGGGGCGATAAACTCATCTTT. This translates into CALGELPGRLNAGGWGDKLIF.